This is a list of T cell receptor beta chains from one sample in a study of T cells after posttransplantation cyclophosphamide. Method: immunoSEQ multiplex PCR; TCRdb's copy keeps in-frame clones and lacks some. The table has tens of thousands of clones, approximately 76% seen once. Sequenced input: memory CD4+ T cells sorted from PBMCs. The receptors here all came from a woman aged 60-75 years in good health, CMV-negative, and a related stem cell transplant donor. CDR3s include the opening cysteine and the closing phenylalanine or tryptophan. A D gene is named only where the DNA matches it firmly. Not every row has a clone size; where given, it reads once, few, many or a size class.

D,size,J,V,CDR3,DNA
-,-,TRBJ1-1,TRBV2,CATEKQGLTEAFF,TGTGCCACCGAAAAACAGGGCCTTACTGAAGCTTTCTTT
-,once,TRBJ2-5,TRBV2,CASRNTLAVRETQYF,TGTGCCAGCAGAAACACACTAGCAGTCAGGGAGACCCAGTACTTC
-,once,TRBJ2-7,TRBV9,CASSVGNGWIDEQYF,TGTGCCAGCAGCGTAGGAAACGGGTGGATCGACGAGCAGTACTTC
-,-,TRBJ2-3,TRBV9,CASSPTPSWPDTQYF,TGTGCCAGCAGCCCAACCCCGTCGTGGCCAGATACGCAGTATTTT
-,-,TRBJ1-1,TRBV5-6,CASSWQGMVEAFF,TGTGCCAGCAGCTGGCAGGGAATGGTTGAAGCTTTCTTT
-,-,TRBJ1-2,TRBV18,CASSPSQDYGYTF,TGTGCCAGCTCACCATCACAGGACTATGGCTACACCTTC
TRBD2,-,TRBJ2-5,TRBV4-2,CASSGASGGAETQYF,TGTGCCAGCAGCGGGGCTAGCGGGGGGGCGGAGACCCAGTACTTC
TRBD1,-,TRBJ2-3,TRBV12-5,CASGLGQGPDTQYF,TGTGCTAGTGGTTTGGGACAGGGCCCAGATACGCAGTATTTT
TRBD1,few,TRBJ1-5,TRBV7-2,CASSINGGTAYSNQPQHF,TGTGCCAGCAGCATAAACGGAGGGACAGCGTATAGCAATCAGCCCCAGCATTTT
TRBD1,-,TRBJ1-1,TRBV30,CAWGQGAKGNTEAFF,TGTGCCTGGGGACAGGGGGCGAAGGGCAACACTGAAGCTTTCTTT
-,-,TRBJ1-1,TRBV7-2,CASSETQGRTEAFF,TGTGCCAGCAGCGAGACGCAGGGGCGCACTGAAGCTTTCTTT
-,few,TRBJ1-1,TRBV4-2,CASTTLGGARVTEAFF,TGTGCCAGCACGACCCTGGGGGGGGCGCGTGTCACTGAAGCTTTCTTT
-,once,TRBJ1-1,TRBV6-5,CASSYRIAMNTEAFF,TGTGCCAGCAGTTACCGTATAGCAATGAACACTGAAGCTTTCTTT
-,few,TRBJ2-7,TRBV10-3,CAISPGIAYEQYF,TGTGCCATCAGCCCCGGGATAGCCTACGAGCAGTACTTC
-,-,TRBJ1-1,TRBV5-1,CASSLAGRGRNTEAFF,TGCGCCAGCAGCTTGGCCGGGCGGGGTAGGAACACTGAAGCTTTCTTT
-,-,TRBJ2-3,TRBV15,CATSRGGPDTQYF,TGTGCCACCAGCAGAGGGGGCCCAGATACGCAGTATTTT
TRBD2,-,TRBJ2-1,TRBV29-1,CSAQAGTSYNKQFF,TGCAGCGCTCAAGCGGGAACCTCCTACAATAAGCAGTTCTTC
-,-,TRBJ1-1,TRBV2,CASSSGASAFF,TGTGCCAGCAGTTCTGGGGCGTCCGCTTTCTTT
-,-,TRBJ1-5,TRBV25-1,CASSEWGGNQPQHF,TGTGCCAGCAGTGAATGGGGGGGAAATCAGCCCCAGCATTTT